Shown below are 26 T cell receptor beta chains from a single sample sequenced in a study of blood T cell repertoires in COVID-19. The repertoire was sequenced with immunoSEQ multiplex PCR; TCRdb's copy has only in-frame clones and lacks some. Of around 120,000 clones detected, roughly 83% appear once; the ten largest clones hold around 2%. Sequencing used peripheral blood. Source of these receptors: a man in his thirties or forties with acute or convalescent COVID-19.

V is TRBV29-1 and J is TRBJ2-7, with D unclear. CDR1 SQVTM and CDR2 ANQGSEA come from the germline V gene. Between the trimmed V and J ends, which lost 0 bases and 3 bases, there was a span of 6 bases. The CDR3 is 12 residues long. The CDR3 sequence: CSVEDSGYEQYV. The CDR3 DNA reads TGCAGCGTTGAAGATAGTGGCTACGAGCAGTACGTC.

This clone has only one observation. An end of the junction differs from the germline gene, which may be a read error. V usage is TRBV7-7 and J usage is TRBJ2-5, with D possibly TRBD2 on 6 matching bases. CDR3 length: 15 residues. Germline V gene lookup returns CDR1 SSHAT and CDR2 FNYEAQ (reference sequence). As DNA, the CDR3 is TGTGCTAGCAGCTTGAGTAGTTCTGGGGGGGAGACCCAGTACTTC. The encoded protein is CASSLSSSGGETQYF.

The gene calls are TRBV19 and TRBJ2-2; D ambiguous. The CDR3 is 14 residues long. Germline V gives CDR1 LNHDA, CDR2 SQIVND (reference sequence). The V end lost 2 bases, the J end lost 2 bases, and 6 bases lay between the germline ends. CDR3 nucleotides: TGTGCCAGTAGTATATCCCTTAACACCGGGGAGCTGTTTTTT. The encoded protein is CASSISLNTGELFF. Variable domain in full (rest from reference TRBV19 and TRBJ2-2): DGGITQSPKYLFRKEGQNVTLSCEQNLNHDAMYWYRQDPGQGLRLIYYSQIVNDFQKGDIAEGYSVSREKKESFPLTVTSAQKNPTAFYLCASSISLNTGELFFGEGSRLTVL.

This rearrangement joins TRBV10-2 to TRBJ1-1, with D possibly being TRBD1 (6 bases). Looked up from germline, CDR1 is WSHSY and CDR2 is SAAADI. The CDR3 length is 14 residues. V gave up 2 bases and J gave up 7 bases, with 14 bases separating them. CDR3: CASSESRTVSEAFF. In nucleotides, the CDR3 is TGCGCCAGCAGTGAGAGCCGGACAGTCAGTGAAGCTTTCTTT.

The chain recombines TRBV7-9 with TRBJ1-4; D gene unclear. Germline V lookup: CDR1 SEHNR, CDR2 FQNEAQ (reference sequence). CDR3 size: 17 residues. Trimming stripped 1 base from V and 4 bases from J, with 16 bases between. The DNA for the CDR3 is TGTGCCAGCAGCTTAGTCCACCAGTCTACGGGTAATGAAAAACTGTTTTTT. It is translated as CASSLVHQSTGNEKLFF.

This chain connects TRBV30 to TRBJ2-1; 9 bases align to TRBD1. CDR1 is GTSNPN, CDR2 SVGIG, per germline (reference sequence). Germline trimming cut 3 bases from V and 1 base from J; bases unmatched to any gene: 4. The CDR3 is made up of 15 amino acids. CDR3 residues: CAWSGDRDSYNEQFF. The CDR3 DNA follows: TGTGCCTGGAGCGGGGACAGGGATTCCTACAATGAGCAGTTCTTC.

CDR3 sequence (DNA): TGTGCCAGCATGGGGGACACCAATCAGCCCCAGCATTTT. Protein sequence: CASMGDTNQPQHF. The chain joins TRBV2 to TRBJ1-5, with TRBD1 as a possible D gene (6 bases). The CDR3 has 13 residues. CDR1 and CDR2 (germline): SNHLY, FYNNEI. Trimming removed 7 bases from V and 3 bases from J, with 10 bases in between.

The CDR3 DNA sequence: TGTGCCAGCAGCGATACGACAGGGGGGGACTACGAGCAGTACTTC. Translated, it gives CASSDTTGGDYEQYF. The chain couples TRBV6-5 to TRBJ2-7, with 9 bases fitting TRBD1. This CDR3 has 15 amino acids. The trim removed 6 bases at V and 3 bases at J, leaving 9 bases unmatched. Germline-derived CDR1 and CDR2 are MNHEY and SVGAGI.

This clone is a singleton in its sample. V and J are TRBV3-1 (or the pseudogene TRBV3-2) and TRBJ2-6; 10 bases map to TRBD1. After removal of 6 bases from V and 0 bases from J, the junction contained 11 bases not matched to a gene. This CDR3 region has 19 residues. Germline V gives CDR1 LGHDT, CDR2 YNNKEL (reference sequence). The CDR3 loop reads CASRPTYGTGDSGANVLTF. The CDR3, as DNA: TGTGCCAGCAGACCCACTTACGGGACAGGGGACTCTGGGGCCAACGTCCTGACTTTC.

CDR3 sequence reads: CASSMGLMDAIAFF. The DNA of the CDR3 is TGTGCCAGTAGTATGGGGCTCATGGACGCGATCGCTTTCTTT. V usage is TRBV19 and J usage is TRBJ1-1, with D possibly being TRBD1 (5 bases). Germline V gene lookup returns CDR1 LNHDA and CDR2 SQIVND (reference sequence). Trimming stripped 3 bases from V and 11 bases from J, with 19 bases between. The CDR3 extends over 14 amino acids.

A single count supports this clone. V and J are TRBV4-3 and TRBJ2-1; 9 bases are a match to TRBD1. This CDR3 is 16 amino acids long. Trimming took 1 base from V and 6 from J; bases not matched to a gene: 7. Germline values: CDR1 LGHNA, CDR2 YSLEER. CDR3 amino acids: CASSQGTGGAGNEQFF. CDR3 DNA: TGCGCCAGCAGCCAAGGAACAGGGGGCGCCGGCAATGAGCAGTTCTTC.

This rearrangement joins TRBV6-5 to TRBJ1-6, with D hard to call. The germline V and J ends were trimmed by 5 bases and 10 bases, with 18 bases remaining between them. The CDR3 runs to 15 residues. The V gene's germline CDR1 is MNHEY and CDR2 SVGAGI. CDR3 region: CASSPAISASSPLHF. CDR3 nucleotide sequence: TGTGCCAGCAGTCCAGCGATATCTGCTTCCTCACCCCTCCACTTT.

The chain uses TRBV9 and TRBJ2-3, with 11 bases matching TRBD2. The V segment lost 0 bases and the J segment 1 base; nucleotides outside the gene matches: 7. This CDR3 has 18 amino acids. Germline CDR1 is SGDLS and CDR2 is YYNGEE. The CDR3: CASSVGIGTSGRTDTQYF. DNA for the CDR3: TGTGCCAGCAGCGTAGGGATAGGGACTAGCGGACGCACAGATACGCAGTATTTT.

V and J are TRBV2 and TRBJ1-1, with TRBD1 as a possible D gene (5 bases). Trimming cost V 3 bases and J 0 bases, with 11 bases left between them. This CDR3 is built from 15 residues. Looked up from germline, CDR1 is SNHLY and CDR2 is FYNNEI. CDR3 protein: CASSDSPGMNTEAFF. CDR3 nucleotides: TGTGCCAGCAGTGATTCCCCAGGGATGAACACTGAAGCTTTCTTT.

This clone was seen only a few times. This chain connects TRBV10-3 to TRBJ1-2; no reliable D call. This CDR3 is built from 15 residues. The V gene lost 0 bases and the J gene lost 4 bases, with 12 bases spanning the gap. CDR1 is ENHRY and CDR2 is SYGVKD in the germline V gene. CDR3 sequence reads: CAISESLRQAYGYTF. CDR3 nucleotides: TGTGCCATCAGTGAGTCGCTTCGGCAGGCCTATGGCTACACCTTC.

The chain links TRBV7-3 to TRBJ2-3, with D maybe TRBD1 (6 bases). From germline, CDR1 is SGHTA and CDR2 FQGTGA. The V and J ends lost 2 bases and 2 bases respectively, with 11 bases between them. This CDR3 is 15 amino acids long. CDR3 in amino acids: CASSLVGASTDTQYF. CDR3 coding DNA: TGTGCCAGCAGCTTAGTGGGGGCCTCCACAGATACGCAGTATTTT. Based on the CDR3 plus reference TRBV7-3 and TRBJ2-3, the full variable domain is GAGVSQTPSNKVTEKGKYVELRCDPISGHTALYWYRQSLGQGPEFLIYFQGTGAADDSGLPNDRFFAVRPEGSVSTLKIQRTERGDSAVYLCASSLVGASTDTQYFGPGTRLTVL.

The chain carries TRBV2 and TRBJ2-7; D gene unclear. CDR1 and CDR2 (germline): SNHLY, FYNNEI. Trimming left V 3 bases short and J 9 bases short, with 15 bases between. The CDR3 runs 13 residues. CDR3 in DNA: TGTGCCAGCAGTGAGGTGTTAGCAATGAGGCAGTACGTC. It translates to CASSEVLAMRQYV.

This rearrangement joins TRBV7-6 to TRBJ2-1; D is unclear. Germline lookup yields CDR1 SGHVS and CDR2 FNYEAQ. The CDR3 spans 16 residues. V was cut by 1 base and J by 2 bases, with 12 bases left in between. The DNA for the CDR3 is TGTGCCAGCAGCTTAGTCTCGCGACTCACCTACAATGAGCAGTTCTTC. This codes for CASSLVSRLTYNEQFF. The complete variable domain, with remaining parts taken from reference TRBV7-6 and TRBJ2-1, reads GAGVSQSPRYKVTKRGQDVALRCDPISGHVSLYWYRQALGQGPEFLTYFNYEAQQDKSGLPNDRFSAERPEGSISTLTIQRTEQRDSAMYRCASSLVSRLTYNEQFFGPGTRLTVL.

The chain carries TRBV4-3 and TRBJ1-5; no firm D call. Germline CDR1 LGHNA, CDR2 YSLEER. This CDR3 has 13 amino acids. V lost 0 bases and J 10 bases, leaving 10 bases between the germline ends. CDR3 residues: CASSQDSRVPQHF. The CDR3, as DNA: TGCGCCAGCAGCCAAGATAGCCGGGTACCCCAGCATTTT.

This clone was observed a few times. The chain uses TRBV5-6 and TRBJ1-2; D is unresolved. Trimming took 7 bases from V and 3 from J, leaving 13 bases between them. The V gene's germline CDR1 is SGHDT and CDR2 YYEEEE. This CDR3 spans 13 amino acids. CDR3: CASSSQAHYGYTF. The CDR3, as DNA: TGTGCCAGCTCCAGTCAGGCCCACTATGGCTACACCTTC.

The V gene is TRBV27, the J gene TRBJ2-7; 9 bases fit TRBD2. V gave up 6 bases and J gave up 0 bases; unmatched junction bases: 6. Germline V gene lookup returns CDR1 MNHEY and CDR2 SMNVEV (reference sequence). This CDR3 comprises 15 residues. CDR3 region: CASRTLAGSSYEQYV. DNA for the CDR3: TGTGCCAGCAGGACCCTAGCGGGGAGCTCCTACGAGCAGTACGTC.

The chain couples TRBV7-9 to TRBJ1-2; 8 nucleotides line up with TRBD1. Per germline, CDR1 SEHNR and CDR2 FQNEAQ (reference sequence). V lost 4 bases and J lost 13; bases outside the gene matches: 17. The length of the CDR3 is 15 residues. In nucleotides, the CDR3 is TGTGCCAGCAGCTCTAACCGGGACAGGTTTGATTCGTCCACCTTC. Translated, it gives CASSSNRDRFDSSTF.

The V gene is TRBV5-1, the J gene TRBJ2-2, with 8 bases identical to TRBD1. The trim removed 5 bases at V and 5 bases at J, leaving 5 bases unmatched. Germline V gives CDR1 SGHRS, CDR2 YFSETQ. This CDR3 has 14 residues. CDR3 sequence (DNA): TGCGCCAGCAGGGACAGGGCTGAAACCGGGGAGCTGTTTTTT. Protein product: CASRDRAETGELFF. The whole variable domain, remainder taken from reference TRBV5-1 and TRBJ2-2, is KAGVTQTPRYLIKTRGQQVTLSCSPISGHRSVSWYQQTPGQGLQFLFEYFSETQRNKGNFPGRFSGRQFSNSRSEMNVSTLELGDSALYLCASRDRAETGELFFGEGSRLTVL.

This clone turned up a few times. The rearrangement uses TRBV11-3 and TRBJ1-1, with D perhaps matching TRBD1 (5 bases). The length of the CDR3 is 14 residues. The V gene's germline CDR1 is SGHNT and CDR2 YENEEA. Deletions cut 1 base from V and 1 base from J, with 7 bases between. CDR3 sequence: CASSLGQSNTEAFF. CDR3 bases: TGTGCCAGCAGCTTAGGACAGTCGAACACTGAAGCTTTCTTT.

The J gene is TRBJ2-7, the V gene TRBV27; TRBD1 matches at 9 bases. The CDR3 length is 16 residues. Germline V CDR1 and CDR2: MNHEY, SMNVEV (reference sequence). Trimming took 3 bases from V and 2 from J; bases not matched to a gene: 8. The CDR3 loop is CASSFPTRDRAYEQYF. CDR3 sequence (DNA): TGTGCCAGCAGTTTCCCAACCCGGGACAGGGCCTACGAGCAGTACTTC.

This chain links TRBV9 with TRBJ1-2, with 11 positions matching TRBD1. CDR3 length equals 15 residues. J lost 5 bases, V lost 4 bases, and 7 bases had no gene match. Germline V gene sequence: CDR1 SGDLS, CDR2 YYNGEE. The CDR3 DNA is TGTGCCAGCAGCCCAAGGACAGGGGGCAATTATGGCTACACCTTC. It specifies CASSPRTGGNYGYTF.